The entry below describes one T cell receptor beta chain. Its matching antigen is unknown. The sample comes from a study of blood T cells in healthy people across ages. Peripheral blood from each donor was collected in a volume of about 10 milliliters. Trimming cost V 0 bases and J 2 bases; bases outside gene matches: 8. Germline assignment: CDR1 MNHEY and CDR2 SMNVEV (reference sequence). The CDR3 loop spans 17 amino acids. Study-wide points: Strong correlation existed between TCR beta diversity and naive T cell percentage. Comparison with aged donors showed that long-lived donors had more naive CD4+ cells and higher diversity.

A second PCR of roughly 7 to 11 cycles used a sample-barcoded 5' primer and a J-beta primer mix. A tag from a template-switch adaptor with 12 random nucleotides marked each cDNA molecule. Via MiXCR, TCRdb re-called the 5' RACE reads, giving one row per CDR3 protein. In the table there are around 1,900,000 distinct CDR3 sequences, 30% to 40% of which are singletons. Sequencing used blood. The chain has TRBV27 and TRBJ2-7; 9 nucleotides line up with TRBD1. This receptor was identified in a human donor in good health. CDR3 DNA sequence: TGTGCCAGCAGTTTATCGATTGGGGACAGGGAACCCTACGAGCAGTACTTC. Its protein is CASSLSIGDREPYEQYF.